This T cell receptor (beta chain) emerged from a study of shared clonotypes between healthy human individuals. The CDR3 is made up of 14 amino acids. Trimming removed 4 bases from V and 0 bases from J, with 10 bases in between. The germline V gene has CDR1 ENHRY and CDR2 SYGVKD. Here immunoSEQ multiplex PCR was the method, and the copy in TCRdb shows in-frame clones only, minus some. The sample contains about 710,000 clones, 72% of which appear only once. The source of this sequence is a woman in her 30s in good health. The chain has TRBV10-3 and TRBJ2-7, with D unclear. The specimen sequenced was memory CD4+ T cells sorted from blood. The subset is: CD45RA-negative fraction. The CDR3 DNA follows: TGTGCCATCAGTGGGGTCGGCGGCTCCTACGAGCAGTACTTC. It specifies CAISGVGGSYEQYF.